The rows below give T cell receptor beta chains drawn from one sample of a study of human T cells and chemical hapten exposure. TCRdb re-analysed the RACE reads in MiXCR, keeping a single row per CDR3 protein. The table lists approximately 400,000 distinct CDR3 sequences, less than 6.5% of them singletons. Specimen: whole blood, collected in connection with sensitization to the hapten diphenylcyclopropenone (DPC). The receptors were gathered from a woman aged 45-59 years with alopecia areata. Some clones in this sample may be carry-over from other donors' samples. The CDR3 runs from the conserved cysteine through the conserved F or W. Each record gives: J gene, V gene, clone size, D gene, CDR3 protein, CDR3 DNA. The D gene is left open where the match is weak. Some rows have no size entry. The others give once, few or many, or a class for an expanded clone.

>TRBJ2-1|TRBV12-3/TRBV12-4|few|TRBD1
CASSLTGVSYNEQFF
TGTGCCAGCAGCCTGACAGGGGTCTCCTACAATGAGCAGTTCTTC
>TRBJ1-6|TRBV4-1|many|NA
CASSQPQRTYNSPLHF
TGCGCCAGCAGCCAACCACAGCGCACCTATAATTCACCCCTCCACTTT
>TRBJ2-3|TRBV4-3|few|TRBD2
CASSPDGLAKDTQYF
TGCGCCAGCTCACCCGACGGACTAGCAAAAGATACGCAGTATTTT
>TRBJ2-3|TRBV10-1|few|NA
CASTPRGGGDTQYF
TGCGCCAGCACCCCCCGGGGAGGGGGAGATACGCAGTATTTT
>TRBJ2-1|TRBV6-2/TRBV6-3|NA|TRBD2
CASSYSQLREGHNEQFF
TGTGCCAGCAGTTACTCTCAACTTCGGGAGGGCCACAATGAGCAGTTCTTC
>TRBJ1-5|TRBV20-1|few|TRBD1
CSARKGTENQPQHF
TGCAGTGCCAGAAAAGGGACAGAGAATCAGCCCCAGCATTTT
>TRBJ1-2|TRBV11-2|many|NA
CASSFRPPNYGYTF
TGTGCCAGCAGCTTCCGCCCACCCAACTATGGCTACACCTTC
>TRBJ2-5|TRBV7-6|many|TRBD2
CASSLPLAGGGEETQYF
TGTGCCAGCAGCTTACCCCTAGCGGGAGGAGGGGAAGAGACCCAGTACTTC
>TRBJ2-1|TRBV27|many|NA
CASSSVSGTHYYSYNEQFF
TGTGCCAGCAGTTCAGTCTCCGGGACTCATTACTACTCCTACAATGAGCAGTTCTTC
>TRBJ2-2|TRBV9|many|NA
CASSVGWQGDYTGELFF
TGTGCCAGCAGCGTAGGATGGCAGGGGGACTACACCGGGGAGCTGTTTTTT
>TRBJ2-3|TRBV6-2/TRBV6-3|NA|NA
CASSPPLGELTSDTQYF
TGTGCCAGCAGTCCACCCCTTGGGGAGCTAACATCAGATACGCAGTATTTT
>TRBJ2-7|TRBV11-2|few|NA
CASSPLSWDTNYEQYF
TGTGCCAGCAGCCCCCTTTCGTGGGACACCAACTACGAGCAGTACTTC
>TRBJ1-6|TRBV20-1|few|NA
CSASRAVGFGSPLHF
TGCAGTGCTAGTAGGGCGGTGGGATTCGGTTCACCCCTCCACTTT
>TRBJ1-4|TRBV9|NA|NA
CASSVESNEKLFF
TGTGCCAGCAGCGTGGAGTCTAATGAAAAACTGTTTTTT
>TRBJ1-1|TRBV5-1|NA|TRBD1
CASSLALGGRAEAFF
TGCGCCAGCAGCTTGGCTCTAGGGGGCAGGGCTGAAGCTTTCTTT
>TRBJ1-5|TRBV12-3/TRBV12-4|NA|NA
CASSFRLNRNQPQHF
TGTGCCAGCAGTTTCCGCTTAAATCGCAATCAGCCCCAGCATTTT
>TRBJ2-3|TRBV6-6|many|TRBD1
CASTPRDRGRTDTQYF
TGTGCCAGCACCCCCAGGGACAGGGGGCGCACAGATACGCAGTATTTT
>TRBJ1-1|TRBV5-1|many|TRBD1
CASSSGAGGTEAFF
TGCGCCAGCAGCTCGGGGGCAGGGGGCACTGAAGCTTTCTTT
>TRBJ1-5|TRBV9|many|NA
CASSVGQNSNQPQHF
TGTGCCAGCAGCGTAGGGCAGAATAGCAATCAGCCCCAGCATTTT
>TRBJ1-6|TRBV5-1|few|NA
CASSLAAQDSPLHF
TGCGCCAGCAGCTTGGCGGCACAAGATTCACCCCTCCACTTT
>TRBJ2-3|TRBV27|few|NA
CASSSLQPPDTQYF
TGTGCCAGCAGTTCCCTACAGCCTCCAGATACGCAGTATTTT
>TRBJ2-3|TRBV7-8|many|TRBD2
CASSLPGGRYTDTQYF
TGTGCCAGCAGTCTACCGGGGGGGCGGTACACAGATACGCAGTATTTT
>TRBJ2-2|TRBV4-1|many|TRBD1
CASSRQGASYTGELFF
TGCGCCAGCAGCCGACAGGGGGCAAGTTACACCGGGGAGCTGTTTTTT
>TRBJ1-1|TRBV6-2/TRBV6-3|many|NA
CASSYAAVNTEAFF
TGTGCCAGCAGTTATGCGGCGGTGAACACTGAAGCTTTCTTT
>TRBJ2-2|TRBV5-1|many|NA
CASTPGRGNTGELFF
TGCGCCAGCACCCCCGGAAGGGGTAACACCGGGGAGCTGTTTTTT